This entry is about one TCR beta chain. This entry is derived from a study of OX40 agonist ivuxolimab in advanced cancers. V was pared by 7 bases and J by 7 bases, with 11 bases between. This CDR3 is built from 13 residues. CDR1 is MNHEY, CDR2 SMNVEV, per germline (reference sequence). Some clones are missing from TCRdb's copy, which holds only in-frame ones; the method was immunoSEQ multiplex PCR. The sample lists 55,000 to 65,000 clones, about 90% occurring once. This sequence originates from an adult with an advanced solid tumor such as melanoma, head and neck, liver or kidney cancer. The source was CD4+ or CD8+ T cells sorted from blood, collected in a trial of the OX40 agonist ivuxolimab. The rearrangement uses TRBV27 and TRBJ1-6; D possibly corresponds to TRBD1 (5 bases). CDR3 sequence reads: CASTKDRNSPLHF. The CDR3 region has the DNA TGTGCCAGCACCAAAGACAGAAATTCACCCCTCCACTTT.